Following are 14 T cell receptor beta chains from one sample sequenced in a study of shared clonotypes between healthy human individuals. Sequencing was performed with immunoSEQ multiplex PCR; in TCRdb, only in-frame clones are kept and a portion is missing. The sample yields 2 million to 2.5 million clones, 85% to 95% seen once. Sequencing used naive CD4+ T cells sorted from blood. Subset denoted: CD45RA+ positively selected. Source of these receptors: a man between 18 and 29 years old in good health.

V gene TRBV10-2 combines with J gene TRBJ1-2; tentative D call: TRBD1 (6 bases). The CDR3 has 12 amino acids. Trimming took 7 bases from V and 1 from J, leaving 7 bases between them. The germline CDR1 and CDR2 sequences are WSHSY and SAAADI. For the CDR3, the DNA is TGCGCCAGCAAGGGGGGTAACTATGGCTACACCTTC. Translated: CASKGGNYGYTF.

The chain employs TRBV6-5 and TRBJ1-6; D ambiguous. Germline CDR1 and CDR2: MNHEY and SVGAGI. Trimming removed 6 bases at V and 5 bases at J, with 8 bases between. This CDR3 has 13 residues. The CDR3: CASRGWDNSPLHF. The CDR3 DNA reads TGTGCCAGCAGAGGGTGGGATAATTCACCCCTCCACTTT.

V usage is TRBV30 and J usage is TRBJ2-1; 10 bases align to TRBD2. The trim removed 2 bases at V and 4 bases at J, leaving 14 bases unmatched. There are 18 residues in the CDR3. CDR1 and CDR2 (germline): GTSNPN, SVGIG (reference sequence). The CDR3 region has the DNA TGTGCCTGGAGTCGTTTAGCGGGGGGTTCAACCTTTTACAATGAGCAGTTCTTC. Protein sequence: CAWSRLAGGSTFYNEQFF.

About this clone itself: Other DNA sequences in this specimen translate into the identical CDR3. This chain links TRBV5-4 with TRBJ2-5; no clear D gene. The CDR3 sequence is 13 residues long. The germline V gene has CDR1 SGHNT and CDR2 YYREEE (reference sequence). Trimming left V 2 bases short and J 1 base short, with 6 bases between. The CDR3 bases are TGTGCCAGCAGCTTACCGGGCCAAGAGACCCAGTACTTC. Translating it yields CASSLPGQETQYF. Drawing the rest from reference TRBV5-4 and TRBJ2-5, the complete variable domain is ETGVTQSPTHLIKTRGQQVTLRCSSQSGHNTVSWYQQALGQGPQFIFQYYREEENGRGNFPPRFSGLQFPNYSSELNVNALELDDSALYLCASSLPGQETQYFGPGTRLLVL.

The V gene is TRBV7-9, the J gene TRBJ1-2; D is unclear. Germline V gene sequence: CDR1 SEHNR, CDR2 FQNEAQ (reference sequence). Deletions cut 11 bases from V and 4 bases from J, with 14 bases between. CDR3 length: 12 amino acids. CDR3 region: CAVQGNLYGYTF. CDR3 bases: TGTGCCGTCCAAGGCAACCTCTATGGCTACACCTTC.

The chain is built from TRBV7-2 and TRBJ2-2; perhaps TRBD1 as D (6 bases). This CDR3 spans 16 amino acids. Germline values: CDR1 SGHTA, CDR2 FQGNSA. V was trimmed by 0 bases and J by 2 bases, leaving 10 bases between them. The CDR3 nucleotides read TGTGCCAGCAGCTTAGCAGGGGGAATAAACACCGGGGAGCTGTTTTTT. It codes for CASSLAGGINTGELFF.

The chain employs TRBV7-8 and TRBJ2-3, with 10 bases aligning to TRBD2. The CDR3 length is 16 residues. The trim removed 1 base at V and 6 bases at J, leaving 7 bases unmatched. Per the germline V gene, CDR1 is SGHVS and CDR2 is FQNEAQ. The CDR3 sequence: CASSLVLAGAGDTQYF. In nucleotides, the CDR3 is TGTGCCAGCAGCTTAGTTCTAGCGGGAGCTGGCGATACGCAGTATTTT.

The J gene is TRBJ2-2, the V gene TRBV5-4, with 7 bases matching TRBD2. J lost 6 bases, V lost 1 base, and 6 bases had no gene match. The CDR3 sequence is 15 residues long. Germline CDR1 and CDR2: SGHNT and YYREEE (reference sequence). CDR3 loop: CASSLPDSGAGELFF. In nucleotides, the CDR3 is TGTGCCAGCAGCTTGCCCGACAGCGGGGCCGGGGAGCTGTTTTTT. The entire variable domain, with the rest obtained from reference TRBV5-4 and TRBJ2-2, is as follows: ETGVTQSPTHLIKTRGQQVTLRCSSQSGHNTVSWYQQALGQGPQFIFQYYREEENGRGNFPPRFSGLQFPNYSSELNVNALELDDSALYLCASSLPDSGAGELFFGEGSRLTVL.

V is TRBV27 and J is TRBJ1-1; no clear D. Germline assignment: CDR1 MNHEY and CDR2 SMNVEV (reference sequence). The CDR3 contains 14 residues. V lost 4 bases, J lost 4 bases, and 13 bases lay in between. The CDR3 loop reads CASSYAERSTEAFF. The DNA of the CDR3 is TGTGCCAGCAGTTACGCGGAAAGGTCCACTGAAGCTTTCTTT.

The V call is TRBV15, the J call TRBJ1-2; possible D gene TRBD1, 6 bases. Trimming stripped 0 bases from V and 8 bases from J, with 13 bases between. Germline V gives CDR1 LNHNV, CDR2 YYDKDF (reference sequence). The CDR3 consists of 14 residues. For the CDR3, the DNA is TGTGCCACCAGCAGAGATCCAGGGGAGGTCGGCTACACCTTC. Its translation: CATSRDPGEVGYTF.

This chain uses TRBV25-1 with TRBJ2-4; D unresolved. Trimming stripped 3 bases from V and 0 bases from J, with 6 bases between. CDR3 length: 14 amino acids. Germline V gene lookup returns CDR1 MGHDK and CDR2 SYGVNS. Here the CDR3 DNA reads TGTGCCAGCAGTGATAAGGTAGCCAAAAACATTCAGTACTTC. This gives the protein CASSDKVAKNIQYF.

The rearrangement uses TRBV18 and TRBJ2-2; 7 positions agree with TRBD2. The CDR3 covers 15 residues. The germline CDR1 and CDR2 sequences are KGHSH and LQKENI. The trim removed 0 bases at V and 6 bases at J, leaving 4 bases unmatched. This CDR3 reads CASSPPAGVAGELFF. In DNA, the CDR3 is TGTGCCAGCTCACCACCGGCGGGAGTGGCCGGGGAGCTGTTTTTT. The entire variable domain, with the rest obtained from reference TRBV18 and TRBJ2-2, is as follows: NAGVMQNPRHLVRRRGQEARLRCSPMKGHSHVYWYRQLPEEGLKFMVYLQKENIIDESGMPKERFSAEFPKEGPSILRIQQVVRGDSAAYFCASSPPAGVAGELFFGEGSRLTVL.

The rearrangement joins TRBV6-1 to TRBJ2-2; no reliable D call. This CDR3 has 13 residues. V was clipped by 1 base and J by 8 bases, with 8 bases between them. Germline values: CDR1 MNHNS, CDR2 SASEGT. The CDR3 DNA sequence: TGTGCCAGCAGTGAAGTGTTGAAAGGGGAGCTGTTTTTT. Its translation is CASSEVLKGELFF.

V and J are TRBV5-1 and TRBJ2-1; D ambiguous. Between the trimmed V and J ends, which lost 2 bases and 1 base, there was a span of 7 bases. Per germline, CDR1 SGHRS and CDR2 YFSETQ. The CDR3 extends over 14 amino acids. CDR3 in amino acids: CASSLTTSYNEQFF. CDR3 bases: TGCGCCAGCAGCTTAACGACTTCCTACAATGAGCAGTTCTTC.